These 32 T cell receptor beta chains originate from one sample sequenced in a study of regulatory T cells in long-lasting Graves disease (dated by TCRdb to about 2021). Libraries were prepared through multiplex PCR. Instrument on record: Illumina HiSeq 4000. TCR beta libraries were built with iRepertoire HTBI primers and Arm-PCR amplification of CDR3 regions. In TCRdb, the public reads were trimmed at Q25 with fastp and aligned with MiXCR, with productive beta chains retained. Rows merge per CDR3 protein into single entries with the most common DNA and genes. The table for this sample lists 520,000 or so distinct CDR3 sequences; 12% of them were counted only once. The ten largest clonotypes hold more than 8% of the sample. The time point label of this sample denotes: newly diagnosed GD, antithyroid drugs for less than 3 months. RNA was extracted from PBMCs in TRIzol for both TCR sequencing and RNA sequencing.

Separately, the same data were catalogued under a study of T cells in Graves' hyperthyroidism and ophthalmopathy.

The sample consisted of peripheral blood mononuclear cells (PBMCs), taken at new diagnosis, from a patient treated with antithyroid drugs. The source of these receptors is a woman aged 30 to 39 with Graves disease. Donor details come from another sample of the same person, matched by shared clones.

This clonotype was recorded a few times. V and J are TRBV29-1 and TRBJ1-1; tentative D call: TRBD1 (6 bases). This CDR3 region has 11 residues. Germline loops: CDR1 SQVTM, CDR2 ANQGSEA. V was trimmed by 6 bases and J by 4 bases, leaving 9 bases between them. CDR3 residues: CSVKDSTEAFF. In DNA, the CDR3 is TGCAGCGTGAAGGACAGCACTGAAGCTTTCTTT.

This clonotype has more than one count but fewer than ten. The chain links TRBV9 to TRBJ2-5; 10 bases are a match to TRBD1. Trimming cost V 3 bases and J 2 bases; bases outside gene matches: 7. From germline, CDR1 is SGDLS and CDR2 YYNGEE. This CDR3 comprises 16 residues. The CDR3 region is CASSGDRGHQQETQYF. CDR3 nucleotides: TGTGCCAGCAGCGGGGACAGGGGACACCAGCAAGAGACCCAGTACTTC.

This clonotype came up many times. The V call is TRBV6-1, the J call TRBJ1-2; D gene ambiguous. The CDR3 is made up of 12 amino acids. V was shortened by 6 bases and J by 7 bases, with 12 bases between the two germline ends. Per the germline V gene, CDR1 is MNHNS and CDR2 is SASEGT. Here the CDR3 reads CASRMEGSGYTF. CDR3 in DNA: TGTGCCAGCAGGATGGAGGGAAGTGGCTACACCTTC.

The chain employs TRBV7-8 and TRBJ2-3; unclear D gene. Germline V lookup: CDR1 SGHVS, CDR2 FQNEAQ. The CDR3 covers 18 residues. Trimming cost V 5 bases and J 0 bases, with 21 bases left between them. The CDR3 region has the DNA TGTGCCAGCAGCCAAGTATACCAGAGAAGCACTAGCACAGATACGCAGTATTTT. It is translated as CASSQVYQRSTSTDTQYF.

Ten or more counts support this clonotype. V usage is TRBV2 and J usage is TRBJ2-5; 11 nucleotides line up with TRBD2. CDR1 and CDR2 (germline): SNHLY, FYNNEI. The CDR3 sequence is 17 residues long. Unmatched junction bases numbered 18, after V lost 10 bases and J lost 5 bases. The CDR3, as DNA: TGTGCCACGGTGGGGGGAGAGACTAGCGGGATGGGTGAGACCCAGTACTTC. This codes for CATVGGETSGMGETQYF.

This clonotype was picked up one time. It may be a read error: a sequence one base away is much more abundant. This chain joins TRBV24-1 and TRBJ2-1; 8 positions agree with TRBD1. The J call may be in error: the DNA end matches TRBJ2-5 better. The CDR3 consists of 16 residues. CDR1 is KGHDR, CDR2 SFDVKD, per germline. The CDR3 protein is CATSDPGDRHQETQYF. The DNA for the CDR3 is TGTGCCACCAGTGACCCAGGGGACAGGCATCAAGAGACCCAGTACTTC.

This clonotype was observed many times. This sequence joins TRBV7-2 and TRBJ2-2; possible D gene TRBD2, 5 bases. V was trimmed by 2 bases and J by 6 bases, leaving 22 bases between them. The CDR3 is made up of 18 amino acids. Germline-derived CDR1 and CDR2 are SGHTA and FQGNSA. CDR3 sequence reads: CASSLISGTSSGSGELFF. The CDR3 nucleotides are TGTGCCAGCAGCTTAATTTCGGGAACTAGTTCGGGCTCCGGGGAGCTGTTTTTT.

This clonotype was seen repeatedly, ten times or more. The chain combines TRBV28 with TRBJ2-3; D might be TRBD1 or TRBD2, each matching 5 bases. V was clipped by 8 bases and J by 0 bases, with 9 bases between them. CDR3 length: 13 amino acids. Germline lookup yields CDR1 MDHEN and CDR2 SYDVKM. In DNA, the CDR3 is TGTGCCAGCGGTGGGGGAAGCACAGATACGCAGTATTTT. It yields the protein CASGGGSTDTQYF.

In its sample, this clonotype was seen many times. The chain uses TRBV11-3 and TRBJ2-7, with 10 bases fitting TRBD1. The V and J ends lost 2 bases and 7 bases, in that order; junction bases with no gene match: 11. The CDR3 totals 16 residues. Germline CDR1 SGHNT, CDR2 YENEEA. The CDR3 loop is CASSLTGTGAYLEQYF. The CDR3 DNA reads TGTGCCAGCAGCTTAACGGGGACAGGGGCCTACTTGGAGCAGTACTTC.

This clonotype was counted at least ten times. The V gene is TRBV29-1, the J gene TRBJ1-4; maybe TRBD1 (5 bases). This CDR3 is 14 amino acids long. V was clipped by 6 bases and J by 0 bases, with 11 bases between them. CDR1 and CDR2 (germline): SQVTM, ANQGSEA. The CDR3 is CSVKGTATNEKLFF. The CDR3 DNA reads as TGCAGCGTGAAGGGGACGGCAACTAATGAAAAACTGTTTTTT. Supplemented by reference TRBV29-1 and TRBJ1-4, the full variable domain reads SAVISQKPSRDICQRGTSLTIQCQVDSQVTMMFWYRQQPGQSLTLIATANQGSEATYESGFVIDKFPISRPNLTFSTLTVSNMSPEDSSIYLCSVKGTATNEKLFFGSGTQLSVL.

Many counts were recorded for this clonotype. This rearrangement joins TRBV28 to TRBJ2-7, with D tentatively TRBD2 (5 bases). The germline V gene has CDR1 MDHEN and CDR2 SYDVKM. The length of the CDR3 is 14 residues. V gave up 0 bases and J gave up 4 bases, with 10 bases separating them. The CDR3: CASSLWPGWYEQYF. Here the CDR3 DNA reads TGTGCCAGCAGTTTATGGCCGGGGTGGTACGAGCAGTACTTC.

Many counts were recorded for this clonotype. This sequence joins TRBV19 and TRBJ1-2; D remains unclear. The germline V and J ends were trimmed by 6 bases and 7 bases, with 18 bases remaining between them. The CDR3 has 14 amino acids. Per germline, CDR1 LNHDA and CDR2 SQIVND (reference sequence). This chain's CDR3 is CASRVRSALSGYTF. CDR3 coding DNA: TGTGCCAGTAGGGTGCGGTCGGCGCTTTCTGGCTACACCTTC.

This clonotype was seen a handful of times. Given a much more abundant clone one base away, this may be a read error. The chain employs TRBV7-9 and TRBJ2-3; maybe TRBD1 (5 bases). Germline lookup yields CDR1 SEHNR and CDR2 FQNEAQ (reference sequence). The CDR3 has 19 amino acids. In DNA, the CDR3 is TGTGTCAGCAGCTTAGCCCCGACAGCCGACCTCGAAAACACAGATACGCAGTATTTT. Translation: CVSSLAPTADLENTDTQYF.

This clonotype was seen repeatedly, ten times or more. V usage is TRBV11-2 and J usage is TRBJ1-1; possibly TRBD1 for D (5 bases). Germline values: CDR1 SGHAT, CDR2 FQNNGV. Trimming pared 6 bases from V and 1 base from J, leaving 18 bases between. This CDR3 comprises 16 residues. The CDR3 spells CASRGVRGPSNTEAFF. The CDR3 DNA reads TGTGCCAGCAGAGGGGTGAGGGGACCATCGAACACTGAAGCTTTCTTT.

This clonotype was seen a few times. The chain carries TRBV4-3 and TRBJ2-1; D is perhaps TRBD1 (5 bases). Germline loops: CDR1 LGHNA, CDR2 YSLEER. The CDR3 runs to 17 residues. The ends were cut back, 4 bases at V and 4 bases at J, with 20 bases in the middle. This CDR3 is CASSPYWVGASYNEQFF. In nucleotides, the CDR3 is TGCGCCAGCAGCCCGTATTGGGTTGGGGCCAGTTACAATGAGCAGTTCTTC.

This clonotype has a handful of counts. The rearrangement links TRBV7-9 to TRBJ2-1; D might be TRBD1 (6 bases). The CDR3 sequence is 15 residues long. In germline, CDR1 is SEHNR, CDR2 FQNEAQ (reference sequence). V was shortened by 1 base and J by 3 bases, with 10 bases between the two germline ends. The CDR3 sequence: CASSLGGPGYNEQFF. The CDR3 bases are TGTGCCAGCAGCTTAGGGGGGCCAGGCTACAATGAGCAGTTCTTC.

This clonotype was found many times. The J gene is TRBJ2-2, the V gene TRBV12-3 or TRBV12-4, with TRBD2 matching 10 bases. CDR3 length equals 12 residues. CDR3 protein: CGSGRETGELFF. CDR3 DNA sequence: TGTGGAAGCGGGAGGGAAACCGGGGAGCTGTTTTTT.

There are a few counts of this clonotype. The V gene is TRBV30, the J gene TRBJ2-7; D may be TRBD1 (5 bases). CDR1 and CDR2 (germline): GTSNPN, SVGIG (reference sequence). Trimming stripped 1 base from V and 10 bases from J, with 11 bases between. The CDR3 length is 11 residues. This chain's CDR3 is CAWSAGRTQYF. The CDR3 DNA reads TGTGCCTGGAGTGCTGGCAGGACACAGTACTTC.

This chain links TRBV6-2 or TRBV6-3 with TRBJ1-5; D not certain. This CDR3 region has 16 residues. The V and J ends lost 6 bases and 4 bases respectively, with 19 bases between them. The germline CDR1 and CDR2 sequences are MNHEY and SVGEGT. CDR3 nucleotide sequence: TGTGCCAGCAGACAAGAGGGAATCGGATATAATCAGCCCCAGCATTTT. It is translated as CASRQEGIGYNQPQHF.

This clonotype was found many times. The CDR3: CASRLGQGRNEQFF. The CDR3 nucleotides are TGCGCCAGCAGGCTGGGACAGGGGAGGAATGAGCAGTTCTTC. This chain uses TRBV5-1 with TRBJ2-1; 10 bases are a match to TRBD1. Germline V gives CDR1 SGHRS, CDR2 YFSETQ. V lost 5 bases to trimming and J lost 7 bases; unmatched junction nucleotides: 6. This CDR3 is 14 amino acids long.

This clonotype was picked up many times. The J gene is TRBJ2-1, the V gene TRBV7-2; D gene ambiguous. CDR1 SGHTA and CDR2 FQGNSA come from the germline V gene. V lost 1 base and J lost 4, with 8 bases in between. CDR3 size: 14 residues. CDR3 DNA: TGTGCCAGCAGCTTAGTGACGGTTTACAATGAGCAGTTCTTC. It encodes CASSLVTVYNEQFF.

J is TRBJ1-3 and V is TRBV15; D remains unclear. There are 14 residues in the CDR3. The V gene lost 3 bases and the J gene lost 0 bases, with 6 bases spanning the gap. Germline V gene sequence: CDR1 LNHNV, CDR2 YYDKDF (reference sequence). The CDR3 reads CATSRLRSGNTIYF. CDR3 coding DNA: TGTGCCACCAGCAGGCTTCGCTCTGGAAACACCATATATTTT.

This clonotype was observed at least ten times. The chain couples TRBV30 to TRBJ2-5; D unresolved. Trimming shortened V by 3 bases and J by 0 bases, and 5 bases separated the two germline ends. Germline CDR1 GTSNPN, CDR2 SVGIG (reference sequence). The CDR3 length is 12 residues. As DNA, the CDR3 is TGTGCCTGGAGGGTTTACCAAGAGACCCAGTACTTC. Amino acids: CAWRVYQETQYF.

The V gene is TRBV7-3, the J gene TRBJ2-1, with TRBD1 matching over 8 bases. Trimming cost V 5 bases and J 6 bases; bases outside gene matches: 9. CDR1 and CDR2 (germline): SGHTA, FQGTGA. The CDR3 has 15 amino acids. The CDR3, as DNA: TGTGCCAGCAGCCACTGGGGACAGGTCGGCAATGAGCAGTTCTTC. Amino acid sequence: CASSHWGQVGNEQFF. The entire variable domain, with the rest obtained from reference TRBV7-3 and TRBJ2-1, is as follows: GAGVSQTPSNKVTEKGKYVELRCDPISGHTALYWYRQSLGQGPEFLIYFQGTGAADDSGLPNDRFFAVRPEGSVSTLKIQRTERGDSAVYLCASSHWGQVGNEQFFGPGTRLTVL.

The rearrangement uses TRBV4-2 and TRBJ2-7; unclear D gene. The germline V gene encodes CDR1 LGHNA and CDR2 YNFKEQ. The CDR3 consists of 15 residues. V dropped 0 bases and J dropped 4 bases, with 13 bases sitting between them. The DNA for the CDR3 is TGTGCCAGCAGCCAAGATGGTGGCTACATTTACGAGCAGTACTTC. Residues: CASSQDGGYIYEQYF.

This clonotype was seen a handful of times. V usage is TRBV6-1 and J usage is TRBJ1-5; 7 bases agree with TRBD1. With V trimmed by 6 bases and J by 7 bases, 9 bases remained unmatched. This CDR3 is 14 amino acids long. CDR1 is MNHNS and CDR2 is SASEGT in the germline V gene. This CDR3 is CASSPDREHQPQHF. The CDR3 DNA follows: TGTGCCAGCAGCCCCGACAGGGAACACCAGCCCCAGCATTTT.

This clonotype was detected ten times or more. The chain employs TRBV12-3 or TRBV12-4 and TRBJ1-2; no clear D gene. The CDR3 length is 15 residues. Trimming stripped 0 bases from V and 4 bases from J, with 12 bases between. The DNA of the CDR3 is TGTGCCAGCAGTTTAGCGCTGTACGCCTTCTATGGCTACACCTTC. It translates to CASSLALYAFYGYTF.

Note on this clonotype: Since a much larger clone is just one base distant, this may be a read error. Here the CDR3 omits its conserved ending phenylalanine or tryptophan, so a read error is the likely source. In nucleotides, the CDR3 is TGTGCCAGCAGACGGACAGGTGATGCCTATGGCTACACCCTC. The encoded protein is CASRRTGDAYGYTL. The chain is built from TRBV6-1 and TRBJ1-2; 7 bases fit TRBD1. This CDR3 spans 14 amino acids. From germline, CDR1 is MNHNS and CDR2 SASEGT. V gave up 6 bases and J gave up 4 bases; unmatched junction bases: 8.

This clonotype was seen at least ten times. The rearrangement joins TRBV5-1 to TRBJ1-6; perhaps TRBD1 as D (5 bases). V lost 0 bases to trimming and J lost 7 bases, with 14 bases between them. This CDR3 spans 16 amino acids. Germline CDR1 and CDR2: SGHRS and YFSETQ. CDR3 bases: TGCGCCAGCAGCTTGGCCGGGGGGATACAGAATTCACCCCTCCACTTT. Amino acid sequence: CASSLAGGIQNSPLHF.

In its sample, this clonotype was seen a few times. This chain uses TRBV7-9 with TRBJ1-2; D is perhaps TRBD1 (5 bases). The CDR3 has 16 amino acids. Germline CDR1 is SEHNR and CDR2 is FQNEAQ (reference sequence). Between the trimmed V and J ends, which lost 4 bases and 1 base, there was a span of 16 bases. This CDR3 is CASSWSRDAYNYGYTF. For the CDR3, the DNA is TGTGCCAGCAGCTGGAGCCGGGACGCTTATAACTATGGCTACACCTTC.

The chain links TRBV29-1 to TRBJ2-2, with TRBD1 matching 8 bases. V lost 6 bases to trimming and J lost 0 bases; unmatched junction nucleotides: 6. The CDR3 spans 15 residues. The V gene's germline CDR1 is SQVTM and CDR2 ANQGSEA. CDR3 in DNA: TGCAGCGTGACACGGGACAGGACGAACACCGGGGAGCTGTTTTTT. It codes for CSVTRDRTNTGELFF.

This clonotype was counted ten times or more. The chain employs TRBV18 and TRBJ2-5; D not resolved. CDR1 KGHSH and CDR2 LQKENI come from the germline V gene. The CDR3 has 14 residues. Trimming took off 1 base at V and 3 bases at J, with 9 bases between the two ends. The DNA of the CDR3 is TGTGCCAGCTCACCACAAGTGGGGAAAGAGACCCAGTACTTC. Protein product: CASSPQVGKETQYF.